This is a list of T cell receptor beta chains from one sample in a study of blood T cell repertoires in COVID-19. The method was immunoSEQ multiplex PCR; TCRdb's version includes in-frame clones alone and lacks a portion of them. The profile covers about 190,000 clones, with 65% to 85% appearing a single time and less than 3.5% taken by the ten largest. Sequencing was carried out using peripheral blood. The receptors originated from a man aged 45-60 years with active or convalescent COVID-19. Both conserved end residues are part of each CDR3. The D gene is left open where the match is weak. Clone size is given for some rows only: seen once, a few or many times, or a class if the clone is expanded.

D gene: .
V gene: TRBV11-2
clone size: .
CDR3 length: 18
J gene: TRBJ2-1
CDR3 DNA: TGTGCCAGCAGCTTAAGGGGAGGGGCTAGCTATCAGGGGAATGAGCAGTTCTTC
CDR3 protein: CASSLRGGASYQGNEQFF

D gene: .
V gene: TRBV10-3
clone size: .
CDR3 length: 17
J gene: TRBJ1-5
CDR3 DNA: TGTGCCATCAGTGAGTCGATTTCCGGGGGGAGCAATCAGCCCCAGCATTTT
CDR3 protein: CAISESISGGSNQPQHF

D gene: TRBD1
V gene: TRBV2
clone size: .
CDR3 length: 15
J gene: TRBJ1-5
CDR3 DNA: TGTGCCAGCAGCACAGGGGGATATAGCAATCAGCCCCAGCATTTT
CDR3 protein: CASSTGGYSNQPQHF

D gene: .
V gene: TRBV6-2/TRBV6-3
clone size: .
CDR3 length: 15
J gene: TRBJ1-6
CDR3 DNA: TGTGCCAGCACCCCAGGGAGCTCCTATAATTCACCCCTCCACTTT
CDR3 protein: CASTPGSSYNSPLHF

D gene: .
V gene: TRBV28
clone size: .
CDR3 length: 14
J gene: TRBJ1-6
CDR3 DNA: TGTGCCAGCAGTCCGCCGGACAGCTATTCACCCCTCCACTTT
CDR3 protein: CASSPPDSYSPLHF

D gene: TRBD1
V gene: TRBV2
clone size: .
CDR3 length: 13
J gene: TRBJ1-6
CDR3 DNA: TGTGCCAGCAGTGGACAGGGGGGTTCACCCCTCCACTTT
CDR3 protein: CASSGQGGSPLHF

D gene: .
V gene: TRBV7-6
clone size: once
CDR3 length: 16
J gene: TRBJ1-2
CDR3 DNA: TGTGCCAGCAGCTCCACAGCCCATACAGAAAGTTATGGCTACACCTTC
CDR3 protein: CASSSTAHTESYGYTF

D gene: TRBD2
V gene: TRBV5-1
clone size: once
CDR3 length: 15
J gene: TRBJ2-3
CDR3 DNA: TGCGCCAGCAGCTTGGGACTAGCGGGAGTGGATACGCAGTATTTT
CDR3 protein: CASSLGLAGVDTQYF

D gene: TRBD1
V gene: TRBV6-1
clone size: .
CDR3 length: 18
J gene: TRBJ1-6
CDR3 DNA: TGTGCCAGCAGTGATTGGACAGGCATCTTCTCCTATAATTCACCCCTCCACTTT
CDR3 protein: CASSDWTGIFSYNSPLHF

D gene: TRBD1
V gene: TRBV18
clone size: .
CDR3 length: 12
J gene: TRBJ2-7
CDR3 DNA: TGTGCCAGCTCGCGAGACAGGGTCGAGCAGTACTTC
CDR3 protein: CASSRDRVEQYF

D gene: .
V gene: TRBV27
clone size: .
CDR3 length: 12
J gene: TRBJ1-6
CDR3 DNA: TGTGCCAGCAGTCTCCGTAATTCACCCCTCCACTTT
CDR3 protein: CASSLRNSPLHF

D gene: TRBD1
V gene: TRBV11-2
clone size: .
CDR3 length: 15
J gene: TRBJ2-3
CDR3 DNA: TGTGCCAGCAGCCGAGACAGGGGTGGAACAGATACGCAGTATTTT
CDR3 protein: CASSRDRGGTDTQYF

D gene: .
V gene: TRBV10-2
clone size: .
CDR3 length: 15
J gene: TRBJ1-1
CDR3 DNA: TGCGCCAGCAGTGAGCGCCGCCAGGGGAACACTAAAGCTTTCTTT
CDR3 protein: CASSERRQGNTKAFF

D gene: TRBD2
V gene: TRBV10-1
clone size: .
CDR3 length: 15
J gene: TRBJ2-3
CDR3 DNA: TGCGCCAGCAGTGATAGCGGGAGGTGGGGAGATACGCAGTATTTT
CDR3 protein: CASSDSGRWGDTQYF

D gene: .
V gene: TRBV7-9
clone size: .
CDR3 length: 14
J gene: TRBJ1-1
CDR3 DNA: TGTGCCAGCAGCCCCGACAGTCTGAACACTGAAGCTTTCTTT
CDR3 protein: CASSPDSLNTEAFF

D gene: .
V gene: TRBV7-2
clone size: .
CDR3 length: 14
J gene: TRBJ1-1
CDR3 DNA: TGTGCCAGCAGCTTCCAGGGCGGTAGCACTGAAGCTTTCTTT
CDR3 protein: CASSFQGGSTEAFF

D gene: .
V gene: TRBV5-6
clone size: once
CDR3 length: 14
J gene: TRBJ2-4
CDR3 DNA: TGTGCCAGCAGCTTGAGGGGGACCAAAAACATTCAGTACTTC
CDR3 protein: CASSLRGTKNIQYF

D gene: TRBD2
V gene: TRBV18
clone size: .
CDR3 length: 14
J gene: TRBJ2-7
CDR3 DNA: TGTGCCAGCTCACCACCGGGACTAGCGTACGAGCAGTACTTC
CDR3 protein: CASSPPGLAYEQYF

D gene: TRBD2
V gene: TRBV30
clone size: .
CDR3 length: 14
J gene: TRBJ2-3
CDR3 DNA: TGTGCCTGGAGTCGCGGGGGAGGCACAGATACGCAGTATTTT
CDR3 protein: CAWSRGGGTDTQYF

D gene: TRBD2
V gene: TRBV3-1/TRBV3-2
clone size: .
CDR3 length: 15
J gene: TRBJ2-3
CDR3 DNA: TGTGCCAGCAGCCAAGATCTAGCGGAACAGGATACGCAGTATTTT
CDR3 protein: CASSQDLAEQDTQYF

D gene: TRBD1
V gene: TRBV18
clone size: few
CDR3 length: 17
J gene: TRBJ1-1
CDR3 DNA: TGTGCCAGCTCACCAGTCCGGGACAGAAGATTGGGGACTGAAGCTTTCTTT
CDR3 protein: CASSPVRDRRLGTEAFF

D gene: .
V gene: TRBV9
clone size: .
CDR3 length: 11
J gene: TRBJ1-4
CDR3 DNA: TGTGCCAGCGGCACCTTTGAAAAACTGTTTTTT
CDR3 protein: CASGTFEKLFF

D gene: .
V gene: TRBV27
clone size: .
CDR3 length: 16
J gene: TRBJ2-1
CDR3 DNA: TGTGCCAGCAGTTTATCCTCCTCCGAAGCAAACAATGAGCAGTTCTTC
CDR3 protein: CASSLSSSEANNEQFF

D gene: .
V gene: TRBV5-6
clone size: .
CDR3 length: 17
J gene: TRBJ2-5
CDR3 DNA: TGTGCCAGCAGCTTGAGCGCAGGGAACACAGCCAAAGAGACCCAGTACTTC
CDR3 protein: CASSLSAGNTAKETQYF

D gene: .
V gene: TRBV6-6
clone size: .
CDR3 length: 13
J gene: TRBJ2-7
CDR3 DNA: TGTGCCAGCAGTTCGACTAGAGGTTACGAGCAGTACTTC
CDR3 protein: CASSSTRGYEQYF

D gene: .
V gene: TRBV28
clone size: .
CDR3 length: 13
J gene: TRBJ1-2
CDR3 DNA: TGTGCCAGCAGTATACAGGGACCTGGAGGCTACACCTTC
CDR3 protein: CASSIQGPGGYTF

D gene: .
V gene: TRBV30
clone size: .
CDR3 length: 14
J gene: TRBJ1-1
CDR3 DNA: TGTGCCTGGAGTCCCGCCGGGGGATACACTGAAGCTTTCTTT
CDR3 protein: CAWSPAGGYTEAFF

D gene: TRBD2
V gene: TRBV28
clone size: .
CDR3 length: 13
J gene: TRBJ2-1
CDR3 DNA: TGTGCCAGCAGTCTCGACCCGGGACTAGGTCTGTTCTTC
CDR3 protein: CASSLDPGLGLFF

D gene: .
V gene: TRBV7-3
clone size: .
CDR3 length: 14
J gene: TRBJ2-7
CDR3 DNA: TGTGCCAGCAGCCCCAAGCACGGCTCCTACGAGCAGTACTTC
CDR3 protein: CASSPKHGSYEQYF

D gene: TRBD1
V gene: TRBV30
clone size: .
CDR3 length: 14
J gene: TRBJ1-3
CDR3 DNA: TGTGCCTGGAACGACAGGGCCACTGGAAACACCATATATTTT
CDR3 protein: CAWNDRATGNTIYF

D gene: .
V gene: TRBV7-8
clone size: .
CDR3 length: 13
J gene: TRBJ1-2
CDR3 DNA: TGTGCCAGCAGCTTAAGGGGAAACTATGGCTACACCTTC
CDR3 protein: CASSLRGNYGYTF

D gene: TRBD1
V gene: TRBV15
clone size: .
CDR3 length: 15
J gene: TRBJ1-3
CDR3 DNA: TGTGCCACCAGCAGGGGACAGTCGGCTGGAAACACCATATATTTT
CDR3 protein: CATSRGQSAGNTIYF

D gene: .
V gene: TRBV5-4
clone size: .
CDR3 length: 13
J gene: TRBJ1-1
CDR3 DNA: TGTGCCAGCAGGCAACAGGGTGGTACTGAAGCTTTCTTT
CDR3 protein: CASRQQGGTEAFF

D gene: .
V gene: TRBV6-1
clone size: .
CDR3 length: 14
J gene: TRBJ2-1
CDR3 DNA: TGTGCCAGCAGTGAAAAGGGGAAGGCCCCCGAGCAGTTCTTC
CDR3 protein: CASSEKGKAPEQFF

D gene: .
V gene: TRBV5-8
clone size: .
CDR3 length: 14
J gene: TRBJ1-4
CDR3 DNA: TGTGCCAGCAGCTTGGTACTAGAGAAGGAAAAACTGTTTTTT
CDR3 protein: CASSLVLEKEKLFF

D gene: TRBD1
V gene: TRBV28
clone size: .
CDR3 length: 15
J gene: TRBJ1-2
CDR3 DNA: TGTGCCAGCAGTTTTCCTGCCAGGGGGCGTTTTGGCTACACCTTC
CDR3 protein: CASSFPARGRFGYTF

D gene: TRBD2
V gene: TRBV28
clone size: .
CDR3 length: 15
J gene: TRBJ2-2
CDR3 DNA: TGTGCCAGCAGCACCGGGACTAGCGTCACCGGGGAGCTGTTTTTT
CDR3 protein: CASSTGTSVTGELFF

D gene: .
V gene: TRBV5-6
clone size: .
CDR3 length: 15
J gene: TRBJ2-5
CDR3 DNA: TGTGCCAGCAGCTTGAGTGCGGAGGTCCAAGAGACCCAGTACTTC
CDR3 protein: CASSLSAEVQETQYF

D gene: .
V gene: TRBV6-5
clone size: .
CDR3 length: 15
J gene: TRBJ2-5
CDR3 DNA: TGTGCCAGCAGCCCGAAGGAGGGTGATAGGAAGACCCAGTACTTC
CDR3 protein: CASSPKEGDRKTQYF

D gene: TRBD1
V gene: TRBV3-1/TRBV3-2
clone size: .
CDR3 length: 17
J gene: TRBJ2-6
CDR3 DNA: TGTGCCAGCAGACCGGGACAGGGGGATTATGGGGCCAACGTCCTGACTTTC
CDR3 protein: CASRPGQGDYGANVLTF

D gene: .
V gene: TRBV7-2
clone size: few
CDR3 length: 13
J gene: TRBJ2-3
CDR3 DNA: TGTGCCAGCAGCCGCGGGGGCACAGATACGCAGTATTTT
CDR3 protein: CASSRGGTDTQYF

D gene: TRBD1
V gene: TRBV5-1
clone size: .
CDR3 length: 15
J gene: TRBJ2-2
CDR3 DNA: TGCGCCACCGCGAGGACAGGGATTGTCACCGGGGAGCTGTTTTTT
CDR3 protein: CATARTGIVTGELFF

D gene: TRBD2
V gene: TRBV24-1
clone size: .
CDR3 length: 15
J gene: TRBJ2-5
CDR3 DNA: TGTGCCACCAGTGTTGAAGCGGGAGTGGGTGAGACCCAGTACTTC
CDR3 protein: CATSVEAGVGETQYF

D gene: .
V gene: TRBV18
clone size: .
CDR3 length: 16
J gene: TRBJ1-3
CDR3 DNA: TGTGCCAGCTCACACCTCACAGGGTCGGCTGGAAACACCATATATTTT
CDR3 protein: CASSHLTGSAGNTIYF

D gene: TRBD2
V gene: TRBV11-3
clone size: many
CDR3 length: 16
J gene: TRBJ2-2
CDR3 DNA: TGTGCCAGCAGCTTATTCGGGGGGGCCGACACCGGGGAGCTGTTTTTT
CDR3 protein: CASSLFGGADTGELFF

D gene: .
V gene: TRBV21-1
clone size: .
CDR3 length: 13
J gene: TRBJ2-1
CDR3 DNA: TGTGCCAGCAGCAAAGAGGGAGCTAGCGAGCAGTTCTTC
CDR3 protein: CASSKEGASEQFF

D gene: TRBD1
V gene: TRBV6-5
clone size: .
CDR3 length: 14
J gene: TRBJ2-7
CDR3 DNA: TGTGCCAGCAGTCTAAAGACAGGGACGGGAGAGCAGTACTTC
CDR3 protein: CASSLKTGTGEQYF

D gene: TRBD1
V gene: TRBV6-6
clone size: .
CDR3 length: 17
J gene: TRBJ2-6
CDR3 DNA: TGTGCCAGCAGTCCCCGGGACAGGGGGTCTGGGGCCAACGTCCTGACTTTC
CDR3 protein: CASSPRDRGSGANVLTF

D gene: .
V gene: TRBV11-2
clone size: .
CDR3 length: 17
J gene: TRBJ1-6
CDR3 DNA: TGTGCCAGCAGCTTAGCCCGAGGCAGGGGTTATAATTCACCCCTCCACTTT
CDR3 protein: CASSLARGRGYNSPLHF

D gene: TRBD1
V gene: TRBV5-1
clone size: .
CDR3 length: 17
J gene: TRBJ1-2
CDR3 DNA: TGCGCCAGCAGCTTGGGGACAGGGGTCCGAGCTAACTATGGCTACACCTTC
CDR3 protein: CASSLGTGVRANYGYTF

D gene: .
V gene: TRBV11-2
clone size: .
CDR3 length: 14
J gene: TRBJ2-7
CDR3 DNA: TGTGCCAGCAGCTTAGATTGGCTAGTCGACGAGCAGTACTTC
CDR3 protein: CASSLDWLVDEQYF

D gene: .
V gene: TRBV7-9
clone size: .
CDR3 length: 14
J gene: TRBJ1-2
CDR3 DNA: TGTGCCAGCAGCTTCCAGCTAGCTAACTATGGCTACACCTTC
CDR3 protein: CASSFQLANYGYTF

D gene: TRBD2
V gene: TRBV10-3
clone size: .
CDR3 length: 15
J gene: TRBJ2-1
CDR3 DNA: TGTGCCATCAGGGGGACTAGCGGGAGGAGCAATGAGCAGTTCTTC
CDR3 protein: CAIRGTSGRSNEQFF

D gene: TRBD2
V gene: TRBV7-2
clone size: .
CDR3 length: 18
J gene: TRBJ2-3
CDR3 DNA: TGTGCCAGCAGCTTAGTAATCGGAGCGGGGGGGAGCACAGATACGCAGTATTTT
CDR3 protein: CASSLVIGAGGSTDTQYF

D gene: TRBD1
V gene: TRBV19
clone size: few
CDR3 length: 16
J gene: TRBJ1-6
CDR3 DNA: TGTGCCAGTAGCCCACACACAGGGGACGATAATTCACCCCTCCACTTT
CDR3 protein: CASSPHTGDDNSPLHF

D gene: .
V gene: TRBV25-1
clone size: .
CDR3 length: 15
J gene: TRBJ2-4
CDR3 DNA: TGTGCCAGCAGTTCAGCACAGGGCTCCAAAAACATTCAGTACTTC
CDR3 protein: CASSSAQGSKNIQYF

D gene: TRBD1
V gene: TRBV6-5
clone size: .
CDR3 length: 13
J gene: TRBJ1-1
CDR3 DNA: TGTGCCAGCAGTCGACAGGGGAACACTGAAGCTTTCTTT
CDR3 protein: CASSRQGNTEAFF

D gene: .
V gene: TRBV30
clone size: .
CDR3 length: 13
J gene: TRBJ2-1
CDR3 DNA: TGTGCCTGGGGACGGTTATACTACAATGAGCAGTTCTTC
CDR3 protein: CAWGRLYYNEQFF

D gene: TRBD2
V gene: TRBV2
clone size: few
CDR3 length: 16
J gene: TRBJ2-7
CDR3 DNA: TGTGCCAGCAGGAGGCTAGCGGAACCGAGCTCCTACGAGCAGTACTTC
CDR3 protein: CASRRLAEPSSYEQYF

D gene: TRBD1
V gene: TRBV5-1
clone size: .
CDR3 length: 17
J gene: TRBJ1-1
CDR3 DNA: TGCGCCAGCAGCTTGGAATCGGGGACAGGCATGAACACTGAAGCTTTCTTT
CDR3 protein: CASSLESGTGMNTEAFF